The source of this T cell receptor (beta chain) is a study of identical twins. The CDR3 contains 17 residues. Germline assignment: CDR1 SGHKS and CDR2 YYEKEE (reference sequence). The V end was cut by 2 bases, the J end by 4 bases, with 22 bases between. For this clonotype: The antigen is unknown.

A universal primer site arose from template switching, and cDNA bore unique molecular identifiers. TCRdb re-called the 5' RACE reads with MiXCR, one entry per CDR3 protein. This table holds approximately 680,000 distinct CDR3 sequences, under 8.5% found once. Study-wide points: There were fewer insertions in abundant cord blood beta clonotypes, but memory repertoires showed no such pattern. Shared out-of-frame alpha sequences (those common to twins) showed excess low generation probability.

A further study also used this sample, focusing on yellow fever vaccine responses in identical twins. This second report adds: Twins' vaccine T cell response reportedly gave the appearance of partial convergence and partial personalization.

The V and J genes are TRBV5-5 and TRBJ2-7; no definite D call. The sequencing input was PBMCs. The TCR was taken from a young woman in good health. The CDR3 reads CASSLVPTSYSEYEQYF. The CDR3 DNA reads TGTGCCAGCAGCTTAGTACCTACCTCCTATTCCGAGTACGAGCAGTACTTC.